This is a list of T cell receptor beta chains from one sample in a study of regulatory T cells in long-lasting Graves disease. MiXCR, applied by TCRdb to the multiplex PCR reads, yields one record per CDR3 protein. The sample shows around 450,000 distinct CDR3 sequences, under 25% of them seen only once. The sequencing here drew on peripheral blood mononuclear cells (PBMCs), taken when the disease was refractory, from a patient treated with antithyroid drugs. All receptors derive from a female donor with Graves disease. Each CDR3 is given without its conserved first and last residue. The D gene is left open where the match is weak.

cdr3_aa | d_call | v_call
ASSTSTGDYGYT | TRBD1 | TRBV19
SARARLAGVDNTGELF | TRBD2 | TRBV20-1
ASSRPTSGGDEQF | TRBD2 | TRBV28
ASSLEGSNTEAF | - | TRBV5-1
AINRDGKETQY | - | TRBV10-3
SARDFTGGSYEQY | TRBD2 | TRBV20-1
SVEGSGANVLT | - | TRBV29-1
SALAVPPHTEAF | - | TRBV29-1
ASSLTGIGTEAF | - | TRBV5-1
SASGISNYGYT | - | TRBV20-1
ATSETRLSTDTQY | - | TRBV24-1
ATGLGLNTEAF | - | TRBV27
ATSDMASVQETQY | - | TRBV24-1
ASSLVRGTGYSNQPQH | TRBD1 | TRBV12-3/TRBV12-4
ASRSQDRGNSPLH | TRBD1 | TRBV7-2
ASRLRLATHTDTQY | TRBD2 | TRBV28
ASSLLLGEGPYNEQF | - | TRBV7-2
ASSQEGQASYGYT | - | TRBV3-1
ASSRDRGGETQY | - | TRBV14
ASSSGQLATNEKLF | TRBD1 | TRBV7-9
ASSSTMPGLAGTRAKNIQY | TRBD2 | TRBV7-6
ASRSPGTENEKLF | TRBD1 | TRBV28
ASSTREGFYEQY | - | TRBV12-3/TRBV12-4
SAAHGALPSSPLH | - | TRBV20-1
ASSLREDWGNIQY | - | TRBV7-9